This TCR beta chain was obtained from a study of Tregs in tolerant kidney transplant recipients. Overall study results and limits: Expanding Tregs on activated donor B cells appeared to best identify donor-specific TCRbeta clones. Biological reproducibility was not directly addressed, but technical replication error appeared minimal.

The J segment lost 0 bases and the V segment lost 4 bases, leaving 16 bases of the junction unmatched. The CDR3 runs to 20 residues. CDR1 and CDR2 from the germline V gene are MNHEY and SMNVEV (reference sequence). This clone occurred once. Antigen specificity is unknown. Unstimulated Tregs (CD4+CD25+CD127-) and CD4+CD25- non-Tregs were sorted from PBMCs. Using immunoSEQ multiplex PCR, the repertoire was profiled, and TCRdb retains in-frame clones only, with some absent. The sample yields 80,000 to 90,000 clones, approximately 90% seen once. The sequenced material came from CD8+ T cells from blood. The chain recombines TRBV27 with TRBJ2-3; 10 nucleotides agree with TRBD2. The clonotype was recovered from a human donor in good health. CDR3 DNA sequence: TGTGCCAGCAGTTCGCCCGTTTTAGCGGGAGGCCCGGATAGCACAGATACGCAGTATTTT. This sequence encodes CASSSPVLAGGPDSTDTQYF.